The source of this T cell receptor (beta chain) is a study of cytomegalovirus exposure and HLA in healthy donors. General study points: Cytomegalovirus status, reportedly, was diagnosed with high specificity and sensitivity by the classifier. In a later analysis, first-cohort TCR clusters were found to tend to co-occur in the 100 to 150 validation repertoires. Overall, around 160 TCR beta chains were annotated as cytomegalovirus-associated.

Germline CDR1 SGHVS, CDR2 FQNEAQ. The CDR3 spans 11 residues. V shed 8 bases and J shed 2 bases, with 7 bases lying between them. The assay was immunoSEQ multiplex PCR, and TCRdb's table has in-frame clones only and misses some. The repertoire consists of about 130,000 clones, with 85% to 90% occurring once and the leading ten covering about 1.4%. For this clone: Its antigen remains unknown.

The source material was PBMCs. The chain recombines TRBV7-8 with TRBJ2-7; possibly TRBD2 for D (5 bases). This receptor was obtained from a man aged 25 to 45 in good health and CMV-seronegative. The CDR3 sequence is CASPRAYEQYF. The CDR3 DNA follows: TGTGCCAGCCCGCGGGCCTACGAGCAGTACTTC.